This TCR beta chain was recovered during a study of CD8 T cells in Susac syndrome. After extraction with the RNeasy kit, about 0.5 to 1 ug of the RNA was reverse transcribed using random hexamers. Amplification of TCR beta CDR3 used immunoSEQ multiplex PCR across 54 Vbeta and 13 Jbeta. One entry per CDR3 protein, called by TCRdb with MiXCR from the immunoSEQ multiplex PCR reads. The repertoire holds almost 450,000 distinct CDR3 sequences, approximately 85% seen once, with roughly 0.11% in the top ten. Between the trimmed V and J ends, which lost 6 bases and 3 bases, there was a span of 12 bases. Germline-derived CDR1 and CDR2 are GTSNPN and SVGIG (reference sequence). The CDR3 length is 13 residues.

Sequenced: CD8+ T cells from PBMCs. The chain carries TRBV30 and TRBJ2-1; D is undetermined. This sequence was found in a human donor with multiple sclerosis. The CDR3 nucleotides are TGTGCCTGTTCCCCCGAGAACTACAATGAGCAGTTCTTC. It translates to CACSPENYNEQFF. The full variable domain, rest sourced from reference TRBV30 and TRBJ2-1, is SQTIHQWPATLVQPVGSPLSLECTVEGTSNPNLYWYRQAAGRGLQLLFYSVGIGQISSEVPQNLSASRPQDRQFILSSKKLLLSDSGFYLCACSPENYNEQFFGPGTRLTVL.